A single sample is the source of the 20 T cell receptor beta chains below, sequenced in a study of CD8 T cells in Susac syndrome. The authors reverse transcribed about 0.5 to 1 ug RNA with random hexamers. TCRdb passed the immunoSEQ multiplex PCR reads through MiXCR, listing each CDR3 protein once. In the table there are about 180,000 distinct CDR3 sequences, approximately 95% of which are singletons. Material for sequencing was CD4+ T cells from PBMCs. These receptors were obtained from a human donor with multiple sclerosis.

The rearrangement joins TRBV9 to TRBJ2-1; D unresolved. V lost 0 bases, J lost 2 bases, and 9 bases lay in between. This CDR3 region has 15 residues. Germline V lookup: CDR1 SGDLS, CDR2 YYNGEE. As DNA, the CDR3 is TGTGCCAGCAGCGTAGGGGCAGGAACCTACAATGAGCAGTTCTTC. It encodes CASSVGAGTYNEQFF.

The chain employs TRBV29-1 and TRBJ1-5, with 7 bases lining up with TRBD1. Germline V CDR1 and CDR2: SQVTM, ANQGSEA. This CDR3 has 13 residues. V was clipped by 7 bases and J by 6 bases; unmatched bases: 9. The CDR3 DNA reads as TGCAGCGCTACAACAGGGGATGGTCAGCCCCAGCATTTT. It is translated as CSATTGDGQPQHF.

This clonotype was counted a single time. The J gene is TRBJ2-1, the V gene TRBV29-1; 7 bases match TRBD1. The CDR3 sequence is 13 residues long. The ends lost 2 bases at V and 9 bases at J; junction bases unmatched: 7. Germline values: CDR1 SQVTM, CDR2 ANQGSEA. CDR3 bases: TGCAGCGTTGAACGACAGGGCGACGGTGAGCAGTTCTTC. Amino acids: CSVERQGDGEQFF.

This clonotype was seen a few times. One end of the junction does not line up with germline, which may come from a read error. The rearrangement uses TRBV2 and TRBJ2-7; unclear D gene. CDR1 and CDR2 from the germline V gene are SNHLY and FYNNEI. There are 12 residues in the CDR3. Here the CDR3 reads CVSTGDSYEQYF. CDR3 nucleotides: TGTGTCAGCACTGGCGACTCCTACGAGCAGTACTTC.

V and J are TRBV24-1 and TRBJ2-1; D not resolved. V dropped 1 base and J dropped 5 bases, with 5 bases sitting between them. This CDR3 is built from 13 residues. CDR1 and CDR2 (germline): KGHDR, SFDVKD. CDR3 protein: CATSDLGDNEQFF. CDR3 DNA sequence: TGTGCCACCAGTGATTTAGGAGACAATGAGCAGTTCTTC.

This chain uses TRBV18 with TRBJ2-2; TRBD2 agrees at 8 bases. The trim removed 3 bases at V and 7 bases at J, leaving 10 bases unmatched. The germline V gene has CDR1 KGHSH and CDR2 LQKENI. The CDR3 is made up of 16 amino acids. The DNA for the CDR3 is TGTGCCAGCTCACCGGCGACCTTAGCGGGAAACGGGGAGCTGTTTTTT. Amino acid sequence: CASSPATLAGNGELFF.

The chain recombines TRBV6-5 with TRBJ1-2; unclear D gene. Germline V gives CDR1 MNHEY, CDR2 SVGAGI. This CDR3 spans 14 amino acids. V dropped 0 bases and J dropped 2 bases, with 7 bases sitting between them. The CDR3 region has the DNA TGTGCCAGCAGTTACTCGGCGGCGAACTATGGCTACACCTTC. Translating gives CASSYSAANYGYTF.

The V and J genes are TRBV4-1 and TRBJ2-4, with D unclear. CDR1 is MGHRA, CDR2 YSYEKL, per germline. The CDR3 totals 17 residues. Trimming left V 2 bases short and J 0 bases short, with 14 bases between. The CDR3 reads CASSQPTTGIAKNIQYF. The CDR3 DNA reads TGCGCCAGCAGCCAACCCACGACGGGTATAGCCAAAAACATTCAGTACTTC.

V is TRBV5-1 and J is TRBJ2-7; 10 bases are shared with TRBD2. Germline-derived CDR1 and CDR2 are SGHRS and YFSETQ. V was pared by 0 bases and J by 3 bases, with 9 bases of the junction left unmatched. This CDR3 is 17 amino acids long. The CDR3: CASSLVASGSFLYEQYF. DNA for the CDR3: TGCGCCAGCAGCTTGGTCGCTAGCGGGAGCTTTCTCTACGAGCAGTACTTC.

The rearrangement joins TRBV5-4 to TRBJ2-1; D gene uncertain. This CDR3 contains 12 residues. V lost 4 bases and J lost 7, with 9 bases in between. Germline lookup yields CDR1 SGHNT and CDR2 YYREEE (reference sequence). The CDR3 nucleotides are TGTGCCAGCAGCACGGACGGGAATGAGCAGTTCTTC. Translation: CASSTDGNEQFF.

V usage is TRBV30 and J usage is TRBJ1-5; D perhaps matches TRBD1 (6 bases). The CDR3 is made up of 12 amino acids. The V and J ends lost 0 bases and 9 bases respectively, with 9 bases between them. In germline, CDR1 is GTSNPN, CDR2 SVGIG (reference sequence). The CDR3 region has the DNA TGTGCCTGGAGTGTAAGGGGGGGGCCCCAGCATTTT. It specifies CAWSVRGGPQHF.

This clonotype was observed once. The CDR3 DNA reads as TGTGCCTGGAGGCAGGCTTCGAACACCGGGGAGCTGTTTTTT. Translated: CAWRQASNTGELFF. The rearrangement links TRBV30 to TRBJ2-2; D unresolved. Germline V CDR1 and CDR2: GTSNPN, SVGIG (reference sequence). V was shortened by 3 bases and J by 0 bases, with 8 bases between the two germline ends. The CDR3 extends over 14 amino acids.

This clonotype was recorded only once. The V and J genes are TRBV10-2 and TRBJ2-7; D may be TRBD2 (5 bases). The CDR3 has 13 amino acids. Per the germline V gene, CDR1 is WSHSY and CDR2 is SAAADI. The ends were cut back, 11 bases at V and 0 bases at J, with 14 bases in the middle. The chain's CDR3 is CAASTTNSYEQYF. CDR3 DNA: TGCGCCGCGTCGACTACCAACTCCTACGAGCAGTACTTC.

DNA of the CDR3: TGTGCCAGCAGTTATTCGCCCCTAGGAGAGACCCAGTACTTC. Its translation is CASSYSPLGETQYF. The rearrangement uses TRBV6-5 and TRBJ2-5, with D hard to call. Looked up from germline, CDR1 is MNHEY and CDR2 is SVGAGI. The CDR3 has 14 amino acids. Deletions cut 3 bases from V and 4 bases from J, with 12 bases between.

The DNA of the CDR3 is TGTGCCAGCAGCTTGGACGGGGGGTCGAATGAGCAGTTCTTC. Protein: CASSLDGGSNEQFF. This chain connects TRBV5-4 to TRBJ2-1, with 7 bases lining up with TRBD2. Germline V gene data show CDR1 as SGHNT and CDR2 as YYREEE (reference sequence). The CDR3 is made up of 14 amino acids. J was trimmed by 7 bases and V by 0 bases; bases with no gene match: 4.

The J gene is TRBJ2-2, the V gene TRBV5-1; D gene ambiguous. Germline V lookup: CDR1 SGHRS, CDR2 YFSETQ. V dropped 1 base and J dropped 4 bases, with 2 bases sitting between them. The CDR3 spans 12 residues. The chain's CDR3 is CASSLSTGELFF. The CDR3 nucleotides are TGCGCCAGCAGCTTGTCCACCGGGGAGCTGTTTTTT.

This chain links TRBV11-2 with TRBJ2-5; D might be TRBD1 (5 bases). Trimming took 4 bases from V and 5 from J, leaving 11 bases between them. Looked up from germline, CDR1 is SGHAT and CDR2 is FQNNGV. The CDR3 has 13 amino acids. Here the CDR3 DNA reads TGTGCCAGCAGCTCAGGGTCCAGGGAGACCCAGTACTTC. Its translation: CASSSGSRETQYF.

This sequence joins TRBV9 and TRBJ1-2; 10 nucleotides agree with TRBD1. Germline V gene lookup returns CDR1 SGDLS and CDR2 YYNGEE. Trimming removed 2 bases from V and 5 bases from J; junction bases left unmatched: 12. This CDR3 comprises 17 residues. The CDR3 DNA reads TGTGCCAGCAGCGTCTTGGGACAGGGGCTCAGGGGGTATGGCTACACCTTC. Its protein is CASSVLGQGLRGYGYTF. The variable domain in full, completed from reference TRBV9 and TRBJ1-2, reads DSGVTQTPKHLITATGQRVTLRCSPRSGDLSVYWYQQSLDQGLQFLIQYYNGEERAKGNILERFSAQQFPDLHSELNLSSLELGDSALYFCASSVLGQGLRGYGYTFGSGTRLTVV.

The chain joins TRBV7-2 to TRBJ2-3; TRBD1 agrees at 8 bases. The CDR3 length is 16 residues. CDR1 and CDR2 from the germline V gene are SGHTA and FQGNSA. V shed 5 bases and J 2 bases; nucleotides not matched to a gene: 9. This chain's CDR3 is CASSRDGTGYTDTQYF. Here the CDR3 DNA reads TGTGCCAGCAGCCGAGATGGGACAGGTTACACAGATACGCAGTATTTT.

The V and J genes are TRBV7-9 and TRBJ2-5, with a tentative D call TRBD2 (6 bases). Germline CDR1 SEHNR, CDR2 FQNEAQ (reference sequence). V lost 3 bases, J lost 4 bases, and 18 bases lay in between. The CDR3 runs to 16 residues. CDR3 DNA: TGTGCCAGCAGCTTTCCGCTCGTGGGGGGAGGAGAGACCCAGTACTTC. Amino acids: CASSFPLVGGGETQYF.